Listed below are T cell receptor beta chains from one sample, sequenced in a study of shared clonotypes between healthy human individuals. Sequencing was performed with immunoSEQ multiplex PCR; in TCRdb, only in-frame clones are kept and a portion is missing. The sample holds about 2.4 million clones; more than 85% are singletons and the top ten take about 0.38%. Sequences were obtained from naive CD4+ T cells from PBMCs. The origin of the receptors is a man aged 18 to 30 in good health. Some clones in this sample may be carry-over from other donors' samples. CDR3s include the opening cysteine and the closing phenylalanine or tryptophan. Fields, in order: D gene, J gene, clone size, CDR3 length, V gene, CDR3 protein. D genes are given only for firm matches. Clone sizes are given selectively: once, few, many, or a class where the clone is expanded.

TRBD2 TRBJ2-3 . 14 TRBV15 CATTRGLVTDTQYF
. TRBJ1-5 . 14 TRBV6-5 CASSYSGRNQPQHF
. TRBJ1-5 . 12 TRBV6-1 CASTTGWQPQHF
TRBD2 TRBJ2-1 . 15 TRBV6-5 CASSQNLAGQNEQFF
. TRBJ2-5 . 14 TRBV19 CASSPRGGGETQYF
. TRBJ2-1 . 14 TRBV9 CASSVDGGSKEQFF
. TRBJ1-2 . 19 TRBV28 CASTQWGAGVNGLGYGYTF
TRBD2 TRBJ2-1 once 15 TRBV28 CASNRLAGVYNEQFF
. TRBJ2-4 . 15 TRBV7-2 CASSFGGGGQNIQYF
. TRBJ2-2 once 15 TRBV19 CASSIANRNTGELFF
. TRBJ2-1 . 15 TRBV11-3 CASSLSPTRNNEQFF
. TRBJ2-6 . 17 TRBV7-2 CASSLRYRTSGANVLTF
TRBD1 TRBJ1-2 . 13 TRBV30 CASQGAGDYGYTF
. TRBJ2-1 . 14 TRBV19 CASSSGASWGEQFF
TRBD2 TRBJ2-3 once 19 TRBV28 CASSSRGLRTSGNTDTQYF
. TRBJ1-4 . 16 TRBV5-1 CASSLGGHSTNEKLFF
TRBD2 TRBJ2-4 . 15 TRBV2 CASRGLAGGENIQYF
TRBD2 TRBJ2-7 . 16 TRBV7-2 CASSYAGTSGNYEQYF
TRBD1 TRBJ2-7 few 16 TRBV2 CASSRSGTVGDYEQYF
. TRBJ2-7 . 14 TRBV5-1 CASSLGTGPYEQYF
. TRBJ1-2 . 14 TRBV9 CASSPGGPSLGYTF
TRBD1 TRBJ1-5 . 15 TRBV5-1 CASSRTGVLNQPQHF
. TRBJ2-3 once 16 TRBV5-4 CASSPGGSRSTDTQYF
. TRBJ2-7 . 13 TRBV11-3 CASSLIRGHEQYF
. TRBJ2-4 . 16 TRBV5-1 CASSLGADLAKNIQYF
. TRBJ2-7 once 16 TRBV9 CASSPSSATLTYEQYF
TRBD1 TRBJ2-7 . 14 TRBV9 CASSQLGQGSEQYF
TRBD1 TRBJ1-5 . 16 TRBV28 CASRNHGTGNNQPQHF
TRBD2 TRBJ2-3 . 14 TRBV7-2 CASSRGLHTDTQYF
TRBD1 TRBJ2-7 . 12 TRBV5-4 CASSQGGREQYF
. TRBJ1-6 . 14 TRBV7-3 CASSSDSANSPLHF
TRBD1 TRBJ1-1 . 16 TRBV28 CAGAALGQGVGTEAFF
. TRBJ2-7 once 14 TRBV5-1 CASSLTGDSSEQYF
. TRBJ2-1 . 13 TRBV5-1 CASSLGFSNEQFF
. TRBJ1-1 once 14 TRBV7-8 CASSLRDPETEAFF
. TRBJ2-5 . 14 TRBV14 CASSQGTRQETQYF
TRBD2 TRBJ2-5 . 16 TRBV7-3 CASSLTLAGGPETQYF
TRBD2 TRBJ2-3 . 14 TRBV5-1 CASSFQRERDTQYF
TRBD1 TRBJ2-2 once 14 TRBV28 CASWDREGTGELFF
. TRBJ2-3 . 14 TRBV7-2 CASSPNRAADTQYF
TRBD1 TRBJ1-1 . 11 TRBV29-1 CSVGVTGRGIF
. TRBJ1-2 . 13 TRBV7-8 CASSLGGFYGYTF
TRBD2 TRBJ2-3 once 13 TRBV6-4 CASSPEEGGTQYF
. TRBJ2-1 . 13 TRBV29-1 CSVGFGKRDEQFF
. TRBJ1-1 . 13 TRBV18 CASSPDRGVEAFF
TRBD1 TRBJ1-6 . 15 TRBV5-4 CASSLDRGIGSPLHF
. TRBJ1-4 . 16 TRBV28 CASSLYLGTTNEKLFF
TRBD2 TRBJ2-2 . 17 TRBV11-3 CASSSPAGGRETGELFF